This TCR beta chain was sequenced in a study of blood T cells in healthy people across ages. Using a J-beta primer mix together with a sample-barcoded 5' primer, a second PCR was run for roughly 6 to 12 cycles. TCRdb reprocessed the 5' RACE reads via MiXCR and lists one record per CDR3 protein. The sample has roughly 2 million distinct CDR3 sequences; around 48% are singletons. The sequencing sample was made of blood. This receptor was obtained from a woman in her 40s in good health.

CDR3 residues: CASSALRSGGLQETQYF. The CDR3 region has the DNA TGTGCCAGCAGTGCTCTTCGAAGCGGGGGACTTCAAGAGACCCAGTACTTC. The chain joins TRBV25-1 to TRBJ2-5; 8 nucleotides match TRBD2. J gave up 2 bases and V 4 bases, and 12 bases lay outside the gene matches. CDR1 and CDR2 (germline): MGHDK, SYGVNS. This CDR3 region has 17 residues.